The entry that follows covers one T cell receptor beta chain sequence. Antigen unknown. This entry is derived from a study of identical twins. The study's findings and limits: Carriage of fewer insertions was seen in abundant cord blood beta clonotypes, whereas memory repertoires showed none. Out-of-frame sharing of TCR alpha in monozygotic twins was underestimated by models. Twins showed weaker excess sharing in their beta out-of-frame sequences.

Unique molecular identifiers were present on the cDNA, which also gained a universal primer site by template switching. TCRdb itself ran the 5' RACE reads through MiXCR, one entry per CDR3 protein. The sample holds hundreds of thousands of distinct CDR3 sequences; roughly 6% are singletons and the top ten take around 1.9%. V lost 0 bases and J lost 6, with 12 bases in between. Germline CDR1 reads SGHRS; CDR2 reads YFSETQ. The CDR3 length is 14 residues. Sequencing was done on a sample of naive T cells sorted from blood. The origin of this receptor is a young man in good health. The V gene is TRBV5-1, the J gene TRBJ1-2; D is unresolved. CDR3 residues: CASSLADPRDGYTF. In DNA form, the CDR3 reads TGCGCCAGCAGCTTGGCGGACCCGAGGGATGGCTACACCTTC.